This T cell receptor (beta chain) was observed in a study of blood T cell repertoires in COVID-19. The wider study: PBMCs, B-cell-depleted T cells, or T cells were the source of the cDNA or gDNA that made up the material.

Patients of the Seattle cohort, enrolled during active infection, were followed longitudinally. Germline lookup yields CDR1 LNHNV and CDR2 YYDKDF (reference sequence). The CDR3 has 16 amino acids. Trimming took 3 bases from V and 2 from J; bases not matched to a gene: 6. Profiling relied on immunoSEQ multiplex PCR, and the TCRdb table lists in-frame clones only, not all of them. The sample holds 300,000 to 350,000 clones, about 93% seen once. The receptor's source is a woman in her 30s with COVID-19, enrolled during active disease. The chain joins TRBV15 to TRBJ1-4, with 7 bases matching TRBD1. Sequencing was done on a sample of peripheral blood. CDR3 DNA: TGTGCCACCAGCAGTGCACCAGGGGGTACTAATGAAAAACTGTTTTTT. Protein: CATSSAPGGTNEKLFF.